Listed below are T cell receptor beta chains from one sample, sequenced in a study of blood T cells in healthy people across ages. TCRdb processed the 5' RACE reads anew with MiXCR; each CDR3 protein has one entry. The repertoire holds 890,000 or so distinct CDR3 sequences, with 55% to 65% as singletons. What was sequenced was blood. These receptors originate from a man younger than 40 in good health. CDR3s include the opening cysteine and the closing phenylalanine or tryptophan. Fields, in order: D gene, J gene, clone size, V gene, CDR3 DNA, CDR3 protein. The D gene is left open where the match is weak. A clone size is listed for some rows: how often the clone was seen (once, few, many), or a class if it is expanded.

>-|TRBJ2-3|-|TRBV6-5
TGTGCCAGTAAGACAGTCCACGCAGATACGCAGTATTTT
CASKTVHADTQYF
>-|TRBJ2-5|few|TRBV20-1
TGCAGTGCCCGCCCGGGTCAGGGATATGAGACCCAGTACTTC
CSARPGQGYETQYF
>-|TRBJ1-2|-|TRBV7-3
TGTGCCAGCAGCTTAAATAGGGAGAACGGCTACACCTTC
CASSLNRENGYTF
>-|TRBJ2-3|once|TRBV4-2
TGTGCCAGCAGCCAAGAACAGGGGCGGGAGGATACGCAGTATTTT
CASSQEQGREDTQYF
>TRBD1|TRBJ2-6|-|TRBV5-6
TGTGCCAGCAGCCGTAGGGACAGGGAGGGCCTTGGGGCCAACGTCCTGACTTTC
CASSRRDREGLGANVLTF
>-|TRBJ2-3|-|TRBV6-2/TRBV6-3
TGTGCCAGCAGTTCGGAGAGAGGGGGGATCCCAGATACGCAGTATTTT
CASSSERGGIPDTQYF
>-|TRBJ2-5|-|TRBV7-9
TGTGCCAGCAGCTTAGACCGAGCCCGGGAGACCCAGTACTTC
CASSLDRARETQYF
>TRBD1|TRBJ1-2|-|TRBV6-6
TGTGCCAGCAGACCGACAGGGGCGGGCGGCTACACCTTC
CASRPTGAGGYTF
>-|TRBJ2-6|-|TRBV9
TGTGCCAGCAGCGACCCCATTCATACATCTGGGGCCAACGTCCTGACTTTC
CASSDPIHTSGANVLTF
>TRBD1|TRBJ2-4|-|TRBV6-1
TGTGCCACCCGTGGAGGACAGGGGGCCAAAAACATTCAGTACTTC
CATRGGQGAKNIQYF
>TRBD2|TRBJ2-1|-|TRBV12-3/TRBV12-4
TGTGCCAGCACAAGTAGCGGGGGGAGGAATGAGCAGTTCTTC
CASTSSGGRNEQFF
>TRBD1|TRBJ2-1|-|TRBV12-3/TRBV12-4
TGTGCCAGCAGTTTGGACAGGGAGCTGTTCTTC
CASSLDRELFF
>-|TRBJ2-7|-|TRBV5-5
TGTGCCAGCAGCTTGGATGGGATCGAGCAGTACTTC
CASSLDGIEQYF
>TRBD2|TRBJ2-7|-|TRBV20-1
TGCAGTGCTAGGGGGACTAGCGGGGACTCCTACGAGCAGTACTTC
CSARGTSGDSYEQYF
>-|TRBJ1-2|few|TRBV12-3/TRBV12-4
TGTGCCAGCAGTTTGAAGAATCTGGGCTATGGCTACACCTTC
CASSLKNLGYGYTF
>-|TRBJ2-1|-|TRBV7-2
TGTGCCAGCAGCCCGATAACAGGGAGGGAGACCCAGTTCTTC
CASSPITGRETQFF
>TRBD2|TRBJ2-3|-|TRBV5-1
TGCGCCAGCAGCCCCGGGCTAGCGGGGGAATATAGCACAGATACGCAGTATTTT
CASSPGLAGEYSTDTQYF
>-|TRBJ2-1|-|TRBV7-3
TGTGCCAGCAGCTTAACTCGGGGCCACAATGAGCAGTTCTTC
CASSLTRGHNEQFF
>-|TRBJ2-7|-|TRBV6-1
TGTGCCAGCAGTGGCCCCCTGGTGGGGGGCACTACCTACGAGCAGTACTTC
CASSGPLVGGTTYEQYF
>TRBD2|TRBJ2-1|-|TRBV6-5
TGTGCCAGCAGCTCCGGACTAGTCCCGCGGGAGACCCAGTTCTTC
CASSSGLVPRETQFF
>-|TRBJ2-3|-|TRBV27
TGTGCCAGCAGGTCCTATAGCACAGGTACGCAGTATTTT
CASRSYSTGTQYF
>-|TRBJ2-7|-|TRBV29-1
TGCAGCGTTGGTGAAGCAGCCTACGAGCAGTACTTC
CSVGEAAYEQYF
>-|TRBJ1-2|once|TRBV7-2
TGTGCCAGCAGCTCCGGCTTCCCGCTTTATGGCTACACCTTC
CASSSGFPLYGYTF
>-|TRBJ2-5|-|TRBV9
TGTGCCAGCAGCGCACAGCCTGGCGTTACCCCAGGGACCCAGTACTTC
CASSAQPGVTPGTQYF
>-|TRBJ2-7|-|TRBV25-1
TGTGCCAGCAGTGAGGTAGGGGCGGATTCCTACGAGCAGTACTTC
CASSEVGADSYEQYF
>-|TRBJ1-2|-|TRBV14
TGTGCCAGCAGCCCATTAGAGGGCTACACCTTC
CASSPLEGYTF
>-|TRBJ1-2|-|TRBV4-3
TGCGCCAGCAGCCAATTTTCACACGTGGTATATGGCTACACCTTC
CASSQFSHVVYGYTF